This is a list of T cell receptor beta chains from one sample in a study of blood T cells in healthy people across ages. MiXCR, run by TCRdb on the 5' RACE reads, gives a single entry per CDR3 protein. Among fewer than 2,000,000 distinct CDR3 sequences listed, 39% were seen once. Sequenced material: blood. Receptors originate from a human donor in good health. Each CDR3 is given with its conserved first and last residue. D genes are given only for firm matches. Some rows have no size entry. The others give once, few or many, or a class for an expanded clone.

TRBV12-3/TRBV12-4	TRBJ2-1	.	.	TGTGCCAGCAGTACCGGACCCGAGGATGAGCAGTTCTTC	CASSTGPEDEQFF
TRBV5-1	TRBJ1-2	.	TRBD1	TGCGCCAGCAGCTTGGGGGGGGACAGTCGGTATGGCTACACCTTC	CASSLGGDSRYGYTF
TRBV27	TRBJ2-7	few	.	TGTGCCAGCAGCTGGACATCCCCAAACTACGAGCAGTACTTC	CASSWTSPNYEQYF
TRBV7-9	TRBJ2-1	.	TRBD2	TGTGCCAGCAGCTTATATCTAGCGGGCGTCAACAATGAGCAGTTCTTC	CASSLYLAGVNNEQFF
TRBV10-3	TRBJ1-2	.	TRBD1	TGTGCCATCAGTGTTGGGACAGGGAATTATGGCTACACCTTC	CAISVGTGNYGYTF
TRBV20-1	TRBJ1-2	many	TRBD1	TGCAGTGCTAGGGGAGACAGGGACTATGGCTACACCTTC	CSARGDRDYGYTF
TRBV4-1	TRBJ2-4	few	.	TGCGCCAGCAGCCGCCTGGGAGGTGACAACATTCAGTACTTC	CASSRLGGDNIQYF
TRBV10-3	TRBJ2-3	.	.	TGTGCCATCAGTCCACGGGGTACGGAGACAGATACGCAGTATTTT	CAISPRGTETDTQYF
TRBV4-2	TRBJ2-7	.	.	TGTGCCAGCAGCCAAGACCCAGGGTCAGGCTACGAGCAGTACTTC	CASSQDPGSGYEQYF
TRBV7-2	TRBJ1-2	few	.	TGTGCCAGCAGCTTCCGCGGGCCCAGAGGGGAGTATGGCTACACCTTC	CASSFRGPRGEYGYTF
TRBV27	TRBJ1-4	once	.	TGTGCCAGCAGACAGCGAAATGAAAAACTGTTTTTT	CASRQRNEKLFF
TRBV7-9	TRBJ2-7	.	.	TGTGCCAGCACCCCCGGGACGGCGAACTACGAGCAGTACTTC	CASTPGTANYEQYF
TRBV10-3	TRBJ1-1	.	.	TGTGCCATCAAAGAATTCGGGGGTGGTGAAGCTTTCTTT	CAIKEFGGGEAFF
TRBV9	TRBJ2-7	.	.	TGTGTCAGCAGCGAGGGCCCGACAGTAGGGTACGAGCAGTACTTC	CVSSEGPTVGYEQYF
TRBV7-2	TRBJ2-1	.	TRBD1	TGTGCCAGCAGCCGTGAGGACAGGGGGATGAATGAGCAGTTCTTC	CASSREDRGMNEQFF
TRBV20-1	TRBJ1-1	.	.	TGCAGTGCTAGAGTCGGGCAAATGAACACTGAAGCTTTCTTT	CSARVGQMNTEAFF
TRBV27	TRBJ2-5	.	TRBD1	TGTGCCAGCAGTTTAACGGGACAGGGGGGCGAGACCCAGTACTTC	CASSLTGQGGETQYF
TRBV12-1	TRBJ2-1	.	.	TGTGCCAGCAGCTTTTTTAGCGGGGGTTTCAATGAGCAGTTCTTC	CASSFFSGGFNEQFF
TRBV12-5	TRBJ1-1	.	.	TGTGCTAGTGGTAGGGGGGACGGAAAAGCTTTCTTT	CASGRGDGKAFF
TRBV6-1	TRBJ1-1	.	TRBD1	TGTGCCAGCTACGGTCCCCCACAGGGGGCCAGGGGGACTGAAGCTTTCTTT	CASYGPPQGARGTEAFF
TRBV4-3	TRBJ2-3	.	TRBD1	TGCGCCAGCAGCCAATACAGGGGTACGCAGTATTTT	CASSQYRGTQYF
TRBV13	TRBJ2-1	few	TRBD1	TGTGCCAGCAGCTTGGGACAGGGGTCAGGCAATGAGCAGTTCTTC	CASSLGQGSGNEQFF
TRBV6-5	TRBJ1-2	.	.	TGTGCCAGCAGAAAACAGAGGGCTGGAACTAACTATGGCTACACCTTC	CASRKQRAGTNYGYTF
TRBV28	TRBJ2-7	.	.	TGTGCCAGCAGTTTTTCACGGAATGCGTACGAGCAGTACTTC	CASSFSRNAYEQYF
TRBV27	TRBJ1-5	few	TRBD1	TGTGCCAGCAGCCACCAGGGGGGGAATCAGCCCCAGCATTTT	CASSHQGGNQPQHF
TRBV3-1	TRBJ2-7	.	.	TGTGCCAGCAGCCAAGAGTCAGGGAGCCACGAGCAGTACTTC	CASSQESGSHEQYF
TRBV20-1	TRBJ2-1	.	TRBD2	TGCAGTGCTCAGAGCGGGATAAGTGAGCAGTTCTTC	CSAQSGISEQFF
TRBV10-3	TRBJ1-2	.	TRBD1	TGTGCCATCAGCTTTGCCGGGACAGGGAACTATGGCTACACCTTC	CAISFAGTGNYGYTF
TRBV10-2	TRBJ2-2	few	.	TGCGCCAGCAGTGATTCACACGGGGAGCTGTTTTTT	CASSDSHGELFF
TRBV15	TRBJ1-2	few	TRBD1	TGTGCCACCAGCAGAGATGGACAGGGGGCTAGGAGTGGCTACACCTTC	CATSRDGQGARSGYTF
TRBV28	TRBJ2-5	.	TRBD2	TGTGCCAGCAGTTTATCGGGACTAGCGGGGTACCAAGAGACCCAGTACTTC	CASSLSGLAGYQETQYF
TRBV12-3/TRBV12-4	TRBJ2-2	.	.	TGTGCCAGCAGTCGTTTGATGGACACCGGGGAGCTGTTTTTT	CASSRLMDTGELFF
TRBV28	TRBJ2-1	.	TRBD1	TGTGCCAGCAGGCAGGGACAGGAAACTAATGAGCAGTTCTTC	CASRQGQETNEQFF
TRBV20-1	TRBJ2-2	.	TRBD2	TGCAGTGCTAGTGGGACTAGCGGGGAGATCGACACCGGGGAGCTGTTTTTT	CSASGTSGEIDTGELFF
TRBV20-1	TRBJ2-3	.	.	TGCAGTGCTGCGAATATAGCGGTATACACAGATACGCAGTATTTT	CSAANIAVYTDTQYF
TRBV29-1	TRBJ2-7	.	TRBD1	TGCAGCGTTGAGACCGGGACAGAGGTTTACGAGCAGTACTTC	CSVETGTEVYEQYF
TRBV4-2	TRBJ2-1	.	TRBD1	TGTGTCAGCGGCCAAGATCTAGTCGGACAGGGGGCATACAATGAGCAGTTCTTC	CVSGQDLVGQGAYNEQFF
TRBV27	TRBJ2-7	.	TRBD1	TGTGCCAGCAGATTCGGGACAGGGGACTACGAGCAGTACTTC	CASRFGTGDYEQYF
TRBV4-2	TRBJ2-1	.	.	TGTGCCAGCAGCCAATTTGCGGGGCATAACAATGAGCAGTTCTTC	CASSQFAGHNNEQFF
TRBV28	TRBJ2-7	.	.	TGTGCCAGCAGTACTCCTAGACAGGAGAGCTCCTACGAGCAGTACTTC	CASSTPRQESSYEQYF
TRBV6-5	TRBJ2-3	few	.	TGTGCCAGCAGTTACTCGCAAAGGGCGGACACAGATACGCAGTATTTT	CASSYSQRADTDTQYF
TRBV2	TRBJ2-7	once	.	TGTGCCACGGACAGAAGTTACGAGCAGTACTTC	CATDRSYEQYF
TRBV2	TRBJ1-2	.	TRBD1	TGTGCCAGCAGTCTTTTCTCCGGGACAGGAAATGGCTACACCTTC	CASSLFSGTGNGYTF
TRBV6-5	TRBJ1-1	few	.	TGTGCCAGCGGGTTGGGTGTGAACACTGAAGCTTTCTTT	CASGLGVNTEAFF
TRBV6-2/TRBV6-3	TRBJ1-2	.	.	TGTGCCAGTAGCGGGGCCGCGGGTGGCTACACCTTC	CASSGAAGGYTF